This TCR beta chain was documented in a study of cytomegalovirus exposure and HLA in healthy donors. Generated by immunoSEQ multiplex PCR, the TCRdb table keeps only in-frame clones and is missing some. The profile shows approximately 58,000 clones, roughly 94% of them singletons. The clonotype comes from a woman between 18 and 29 years old in good health and CMV-seropositive. Sequenced material: PBMCs.

CDR3 in amino acids: CASSPHQTDTQYF. CDR3 nucleotide sequence: TGCGCCAGCAGCCCTCACCAGACAGATACGCAGTATTTT. The V call is TRBV5-1, the J call TRBJ2-3; D is unresolved. V was trimmed by 4 bases and J by 3 bases, leaving 9 bases between them. CDR3 length equals 13 residues. Germline V CDR1 and CDR2: SGHRS, YFSETQ.